Following are 13 T cell receptor beta chains from one sample sequenced in a study of patients and donors after allogeneic stem cell transplantation. TCRdb redid the calling of the RT-PCR reads with MiXCR, one entry per CDR3 protein. Here the sample spans roughly 200,000 distinct CDR3 sequences, 41% being singletons. What was sequenced was blood, either unsorted or a sorted T cell fraction (not recorded which). The source of these receptors is a human donor who was either an allogeneic HSCT recipient or a stem cell or donor lymphocyte infusion donor (not recorded which). It is not recorded whose cells these are; they may come from a transplant donor.

This chain uses TRBV3-1 with TRBJ1-1; perhaps TRBD1 as D (5 bases). With 4 bases removed from V and 1 base from J, the gap between germline ends came to 13 bases. Germline V gene sequence: CDR1 LGHDT, CDR2 YNNKEL (reference sequence). This CDR3 region has 15 residues. The CDR3 DNA reads TGTGCCAGCAGCCCCCACGGGGGTGAGAACACTGAAGCTTTCTTT. Protein: CASSPHGGENTEAFF.

This clonotype was seen only a few times. The chain has TRBV28 and TRBJ1-5, with unresolved D. CDR1 is MDHEN and CDR2 is SYDVKM in the germline V gene. The CDR3 has 14 amino acids. Trimming shortened V by 2 bases and J by 5 bases, and 10 bases separated the two germline ends. Here the CDR3 DNA reads TGTGCCAGCAGTTTAATGGCAGGCTATCAGCCCCAGCATTTT. The encoded protein is CASSLMAGYQPQHF.

The table lists this clonotype with a few counts. The J gene is TRBJ2-7, the V gene TRBV5-1, with 7 bases fitting TRBD1. The CDR3 has 13 amino acids. Germline V gene lookup returns CDR1 SGHRS and CDR2 YFSETQ. Trimming removed 4 bases from V and 3 bases from J; junction bases left unmatched: 4. DNA of the CDR3: TGCGCCAGCAGCCCCGACAGGGTCTACGAGCAGTACTTC. Encoded protein: CASSPDRVYEQYF.

This clonotype was counted only a few times. This chain joins TRBV12-3 or TRBV12-4 and TRBJ1-2; no clear D. Trimming removed 2 bases from V and 7 bases from J, with 11 bases in between. The length of the CDR3 is 13 residues. The chain's CDR3 is CASSLSQPGGYTF. CDR3 nucleotides: TGTGCCAGCAGTTTAAGCCAGCCTGGTGGCTACACCTTC.

V and J are TRBV27 and TRBJ2-7; D may be TRBD1 or TRBD2 (5 bases each). With 5 bases removed from V and 3 bases from J, the gap between germline ends came to 17 bases. This CDR3 contains 15 residues. Per the germline V gene, CDR1 is MNHEY and CDR2 is SMNVEV (reference sequence). The CDR3 DNA reads as TGTGCCAGCAGTCCATCCGGGACGGAGATCTACGAGCAGTACTTC. It specifies CASSPSGTEIYEQYF.

The rearrangement uses TRBV10-3 and TRBJ2-2; 8 bases line up with TRBD1. The V gene's germline CDR1 is ENHRY and CDR2 SYGVKD. The J segment lost 3 bases and the V segment lost 10 bases, leaving 7 bases of the junction unmatched. The CDR3 has 14 amino acids. CDR3 sequence: CATIDRGHTGELFF. The CDR3 region has the DNA TGTGCCACCATCGACAGGGGCCACACCGGGGAGCTGTTTTTT.

This clonotype was counted many times. V and J are TRBV4-3 and TRBJ1-2, with no clear D. This CDR3 contains 13 residues. V was pared by 1 base and J by 12 bases, with 15 bases between. CDR1 is LGHNA, CDR2 YSLEER, per germline. The CDR3 spells CASSQVPREANTF. The CDR3 DNA sequence: TGCGCCAGCAGCCAAGTTCCCCGGGAGGCAAACACCTTC.

V and J are TRBV27 and TRBJ2-3; D perhaps matches TRBD1 (7 bases). The CDR3 contains 16 residues. Per germline, CDR1 MNHEY and CDR2 SMNVEV (reference sequence). Trimming stripped 5 bases from V and 3 bases from J, with 18 bases between. CDR3 region: CASSPAGQSGTDTQYF. The CDR3, as DNA: TGTGCCAGCAGTCCTGCGGGACAGTCCGGGACAGATACGCAGTATTTT.

The genes are TRBV7-3 and TRBJ2-4; no firm D call. CDR3 length equals 19 residues. V gave up 2 bases and J gave up 0 bases, with 20 bases separating them. CDR1 is SGHTA, CDR2 FQGTGA, per germline. The CDR3 reads CASSLQGPRPARAKNIQYF. The CDR3 bases are TGTGCCAGCAGCTTACAAGGGCCCAGGCCTGCTAGAGCCAAAAACATTCAGTACTTC.

V usage is TRBV27 and J usage is TRBJ1-1, with D possibly being TRBD1 (5 bases). Germline lookup yields CDR1 MNHEY and CDR2 SMNVEV (reference sequence). This CDR3 has 14 amino acids. V lost 3 bases and J lost 2, with 10 bases in between. The CDR3 DNA sequence: TGTGCCAGCAGTTTCGGCAGGGTAAACACTGAAGCTTTCTTT. Its protein product is CASSFGRVNTEAFF.

This chain joins TRBV4-3 and TRBJ2-1; TRBD1 agrees at 7 bases. Trimming cost V 2 bases and J 7 bases; bases outside gene matches: 8. The CDR3 sequence is 15 residues long. Germline V gene lookup returns CDR1 LGHNA and CDR2 YSLEER. The CDR3 nucleotides read TGCGCCAGCAGCCAACCCGGGACAGTCTATAATGAGCAGTTCTTC. Translating it yields CASSQPGTVYNEQFF.

There are a few counts of this clonotype. The rearrangement joins TRBV13 to TRBJ2-5; TRBD1 agrees at 7 bases. V dropped 4 bases and J dropped 2; count of bases not matched to a gene: 7. Germline V gene sequence: CDR1 PRHDT, CDR2 FYEKMQ (reference sequence). CDR3 length: 15 residues. The CDR3 coding sequence is TGTGCCAGCAGCTCGTTAGGGGGCCTACAAGAGACCCAGTACTTC. Translating gives CASSSLGGLQETQYF.

In its sample, this clonotype was seen a few times. This rearrangement joins TRBV20-1 to TRBJ2-3, with 9 bases that match TRBD2. The CDR3 is made up of 15 amino acids. V trimming: 4 bases; J trimming: 6 bases; junction bases outside the gene matches: 11. Germline CDR1 reads DFQATT; CDR2 reads SNEGSKA (reference sequence). CDR3 DNA: TGCAGTGCTACCCAGCGGGAGGCCGGGGTGGATACGCAGTATTTT. It yields the protein CSATQREAGVDTQYF.